This section outlines one TCR beta chain sequence together with its context. This entry belongs to a study of blood T cell repertoires in COVID-19. Across the study: Material from acute and convalescent COVID-19 was sourced from the United States, Italy and Spain.

Germline CDR1 LNHDA, CDR2 SQIVND (reference sequence). This CDR3 spans 14 amino acids. V lost 1 base to trimming and J lost 1 base, with 7 bases between them. Original analysis: The authors estimated nucleated cell counts from reference gene primer amplification. Produced via immunoSEQ multiplex PCR; TCRdb's table is partial and in-frame only. The V and J calls and the clone size are those of that table, but D and trimming were determined from the DNA. This sample has approximately 70,000 clones, with roughly 82% found just once. The clonotype was recovered from a human donor in a cohort sampled during active COVID-19. The sequencing sample was made of peripheral blood. The genes are TRBV19 and TRBJ1-1; D call uncertain. The CDR3 DNA is TGTGCCAGTAGTATAGCGAGAGGGAACACTGAAGCTTTCTTT. Residues: CASSIARGNTEAFF. Full variable domain (rest looked up from reference TRBV19 and TRBJ1-1): DGGITQSPKYLFRKEGQNVTLSCEQNLNHDAMYWYRQDPGQGLRLIYYSQIVNDFQKGDIAEGYSVSREKKESFPLTVTSAQKNPTAFYLCASSIARGNTEAFFGQGTRLTVV.